These 31 T cell receptor beta chains originate from one sample sequenced in a study of T-cell memory formation after mild COVID-19. TCRdb reprocessed the 5' RACE reads with MiXCR, giving one entry per CDR3 protein. This table has some 130,000 distinct CDR3 sequences, 5% to 6.5% appearing once. The sequenced sample consisted of PBMCs or a T cell subset sorted from them (not recorded which). The receptors come from an adult woman who had mild COVID-19 (a few samples of this study predate the infection). Cell type and time point are not known.

This clonotype was counted between two and nine times. V gene TRBV12-3 or TRBV12-4 combines with J gene TRBJ2-1; D not resolved. The V gene lost 3 bases and the J gene lost 10 bases, with 10 bases spanning the gap. CDR3 length: 12 residues. The CDR3 DNA follows: TGTGCCAGCAGTTTTTCGGTCGGGGAGCAGTTCTTC. It encodes CASSFSVGEQFF.

This chain uses TRBV5-1 with TRBJ1-5, with D unresolved. With 4 bases removed from V and 0 bases from J, the gap between germline ends came to 8 bases. Germline loops: CDR1 SGHRS, CDR2 YFSETQ. This CDR3 spans 14 amino acids. The CDR3 DNA reads as TGCGCCAGCAGCCCCGGGCTTAGCAATCAGCCCCAGCATTTT. Translation: CASSPGLSNQPQHF.

The rearrangement links TRBV5-1 to TRBJ1-2; D is unclear. Trimming removed 0 bases at V and 7 bases at J, with 4 bases between. The CDR3 sequence is 11 residues long. CDR1 and CDR2 from the germline V gene are SGHRS and YFSETQ. Here the CDR3 DNA reads TGCGCCAGCAGCTTGGGAGGTGGCTACACCTTC. It yields the protein CASSLGGGYTF. The entire variable domain, with the rest obtained from reference TRBV5-1 and TRBJ1-2, is as follows: KAGVTQTPRYLIKTRGQQVTLSCSPISGHRSVSWYQQTPGQGLQFLFEYFSETQRNKGNFPGRFSGRQFSNSRSEMNVSTLELGDSALYLCASSLGGGYTFGSGTRLTVV.

This clonotype was detected only a few times. V and J are TRBV12-3 or TRBV12-4 and TRBJ2-2, with 11 bases aligning to TRBD2. Losses at the gene ends were 5 bases for V and 2 bases for J; bases not matched to a gene: 4. CDR3 length: 16 amino acids. DNA of the CDR3: TGTGCCAGCAGTCCACGACTAGCGGGAAACACCGGGGAGCTGTTTTTT. Translated, it gives CASSPRLAGNTGELFF.

The V call is TRBV29-1, the J call TRBJ1-2; 7 bases fit TRBD1. The V gene end was trimmed by 7 bases and the J gene end by 4 bases; junction bases not matched to a gene: 9. CDR1 and CDR2 from the germline V gene are SQVTM and ANQGSEA. This CDR3 is built from 13 residues. In DNA form, the CDR3 reads TGCAGCGGGAAGACAGGGAACGCCTATGGCTACACCTTC. It yields the protein CSGKTGNAYGYTF.

By its share, this clonotype is medium-sized. This chain connects TRBV12-3 or TRBV12-4 to TRBJ1-6, with 9 bases aligning to TRBD1. The ends lost 6 bases at V and 6 bases at J; junction bases unmatched: 6. The CDR3 covers 15 residues. The CDR3 spells CASSRPGQGNSPLHF. CDR3 nucleotide sequence: TGTGCCAGCAGCCGCCCGGGACAGGGTAATTCACCCCTCCACTTT.

There are a few counts of this clonotype. This chain links TRBV5-6 with TRBJ2-1, with D perhaps TRBD2 (6 bases). This CDR3 region has 14 residues. V was pared by 4 bases and J by 5 bases, with 13 bases between. Per germline, CDR1 SGHDT and CDR2 YYEEEE. The CDR3 is CASSPGDSNNEQFF. The CDR3 bases are TGTGCCAGCAGCCCGGGAGACAGTAACAATGAGCAGTTCTTC.

In its sample, this clonotype was seen many times. The chain carries TRBV20-1 and TRBJ2-2; 9 bases are shared with TRBD2. The ends lost 2 bases at V and 7 bases at J; junction bases unmatched: 11. This CDR3 contains 16 residues. CDR1 is DFQATT and CDR2 is SNEGSKA in the germline V gene (reference sequence). The CDR3 DNA reads TGCAGTGCTAGAATGGAGGCGGGAGGGCCGAACGGGGAGCTGTTTTTT. Its translation is CSARMEAGGPNGELFF.

Many counts were recorded for this clonotype. The rearrangement joins TRBV9 to TRBJ2-2, with TRBD2 as a possible D gene (5 bases). Trimming took 10 bases from V and 6 from J, leaving 19 bases between them. The CDR3 length is 14 residues. Per germline, CDR1 SGDLS and CDR2 YYNGEE. This CDR3 reads CASSTGSVSGELFF. The DNA of the CDR3 is TGTGCCTCCAGTACGGGATCCGTCTCCGGGGAGCTGTTTTTT.

V is TRBV3-1 and J is TRBJ1-5; possible D gene TRBD1, 5 bases. Trimming took 4 bases from V and 2 from J, leaving 9 bases between them. The CDR3 sequence is 14 residues long. In germline, CDR1 is LGHDT, CDR2 YNNKEL (reference sequence). The CDR3 DNA is TGTGCCAGCAGCCCGGACACACGCAATCAGCCCCAGCATTTT. It translates to CASSPDTRNQPQHF.

The table lists this clonotype with many counts. This sequence joins TRBV9 and TRBJ2-3, with 11 positions matching TRBD2. The CDR3 has 16 residues. Germline CDR1 is SGDLS and CDR2 is YYNGEE. Unmatched junction bases numbered 4, after V lost 3 bases and J lost 1 base. In DNA form, the CDR3 reads TGTGCCAGCAGCGAACAACTAGCGGGAGGCACAGATACGCAGTATTTT. This codes for CASSEQLAGGTDTQYF.

This clonotype was recorded a few times. The rearrangement links TRBV12-3 or TRBV12-4 to TRBJ1-1; D call uncertain. CDR3 length: 12 amino acids. V was clipped by 3 bases and J by 7 bases, with 9 bases between them. The CDR3 sequence: CASSFGRIEAFF. The CDR3 DNA sequence: TGTGCCAGCAGTTTCGGCAGGATTGAAGCTTTCTTT.

This clonotype showed up just a few times. The chain has TRBV20-1 and TRBJ2-5; the match to TRBD2 covers 7 bases. V gave up 2 bases and J gave up 5 bases; unmatched junction bases: 8. Germline V CDR1 and CDR2: DFQATT, SNEGSKA (reference sequence). The CDR3 covers 14 residues. The CDR3 loop reads CSARPMTSLETQYF. Written as DNA, the CDR3 is TGCAGTGCTAGACCAATGACTAGCCTGGAGACCCAGTACTTC.

This clonotype has at least ten counts. The J gene is TRBJ2-7, the V gene TRBV6-5, with 12 bases fitting TRBD2. The CDR3 spans 16 residues. Germline CDR1 and CDR2: MNHEY and SVGAGI. J gave up 2 bases and V 6 bases, and 8 bases lay outside the gene matches. CDR3 in amino acids: CASREGRLAGAYEQYF. CDR3 nucleotides: TGTGCCAGCAGGGAGGGACGACTAGCGGGAGCCTACGAGCAGTACTTC.

This clonotype appeared many times. The chain employs TRBV4-1 and TRBJ1-5; D call uncertain. V gave up 0 bases and J gave up 4 bases, with 16 bases separating them. The CDR3 totals 17 residues. Germline CDR1 reads MGHRA; CDR2 reads YSYEKL. The CDR3 DNA sequence: TGCGCCAGCAGCCAAGAAGGTCGAGGGCGGGGAAATCAGCCCCAGCATTTT. Its protein product is CASSQEGRGRGNQPQHF.

The V call is TRBV4-3, the J call TRBJ2-7; 11 bases are shared with TRBD2. The germline CDR1 and CDR2 sequences are LGHNA and YSLEER. The CDR3 has 16 residues. V lost 0 bases and J lost 1; bases outside the gene matches: 2. DNA for the CDR3: TGCGCCAGCAGCCAAGAGACTAGCGGGAATTCCTACGAGCAGTACTTC. The encoded protein is CASSQETSGNSYEQYF.

This clonotype was observed a handful of times. This chain connects TRBV12-3 or TRBV12-4 to TRBJ2-7, with unresolved D. The CDR3 has 14 amino acids. Trimming took off 7 bases at V and 2 bases at J, with 15 bases between the two ends. CDR3 bases: TGTGCCAGCACCCCTCCACGCAGGACCTACGAGCAGTACTTC. Its protein product is CASTPPRRTYEQYF.

The CDR3 nucleotides read TGCGCCAGCGCCCGGGGGGGCTCCGCCTACGAGCAGTACTTC. Translated, it gives CASARGGSAYEQYF. The rearrangement joins TRBV5-1 to TRBJ2-7; 8 positions agree with TRBD2. After removal of 7 bases from V and 2 bases from J, the junction contained 8 bases not matched to a gene. This CDR3 has 14 amino acids. Germline CDR1 SGHRS, CDR2 YFSETQ.

The chain combines TRBV12-3 or TRBV12-4 with TRBJ2-7, with 9 bases aligning to TRBD1. The CDR3 contains 15 residues. The V segment lost 6 bases and the J segment 1 base; nucleotides outside the gene matches: 7. CDR3 sequence: CASRGGTGISYEQYF. The CDR3 bases are TGTGCCAGCAGGGGCGGGACAGGGATTTCCTACGAGCAGTACTTC.

This clonotype has a count of ten or more. This sequence joins TRBV29-1 and TRBJ1-2; D might be TRBD1 (5 bases). The ends were cut back, 5 bases at V and 2 bases at J, with 12 bases in the middle. This CDR3 region has 13 residues. The germline gives CDR1 SQVTM, CDR2 ANQGSEA. CDR3 region: CSVRTPRNYGYTF. The CDR3 coding sequence is TGCAGCGTTAGGACACCTCGGAACTATGGCTACACCTTC.

The chain joins TRBV20-1 to TRBJ1-4; D is perhaps TRBD1 (5 bases). The ends were cut back, 3 bases at V and 4 bases at J, with 6 bases in the middle. Germline V gives CDR1 DFQATT, CDR2 SNEGSKA (reference sequence). The CDR3 extends over 12 amino acids. In DNA, the CDR3 is TGCAGTGCTAGGGGGCTTAATGAAAAACTGTTTTTT. Translated: CSARGLNEKLFF.

The V gene is TRBV7-9, the J gene TRBJ1-2, with 8 bases lining up with TRBD1. CDR3 size: 14 residues. V lost 1 base, J lost 8 bases, and 6 bases stayed unmatched. The germline gives CDR1 SEHNR, CDR2 FQNEAQ (reference sequence). CDR3 in amino acids: CASSLGTGLAGYTF. The CDR3 DNA reads TGTGCCAGCAGCTTAGGGACAGGGCTGGCCGGCTACACCTTC.

The chain combines TRBV4-1 with TRBJ2-7, with TRBD2 identical over 14 bases. CDR1 is MGHRA, CDR2 YSYEKL, per germline. The CDR3 length is 17 residues. J gave up 1 base and V 3 bases, and 5 bases lay outside the gene matches. Here the CDR3 DNA reads TGCGCCAGCAGCCATGGGACTAGCGGGAGTTGGTCCTACGAGCAGTACTTC. Protein: CASSHGTSGSWSYEQYF.

This chain uses TRBV5-1 with TRBJ2-5; D not resolved. Looked up from germline, CDR1 is SGHRS and CDR2 is YFSETQ. V gave up 1 base and J gave up 1 base, with 8 bases separating them. This CDR3 is built from 14 residues. The CDR3 DNA is TGCGCCAGCAGCTTGAACGGGCCCCAAGAGACCCAGTACTTC. The encoded protein is CASSLNGPQETQYF.

The chain has TRBV7-9 and TRBJ2-1, with TRBD2 matching 12 bases. V shed 6 bases, J shed 4 bases, and the junction held 7 bases outside the gene matches. The CDR3 runs 16 residues. Germline V lookup: CDR1 SEHNR, CDR2 FQNEAQ (reference sequence). CDR3 sequence reads: CASSLAGGLRYNEQFF. The CDR3 DNA reads TGTGCCAGCAGTCTAGCGGGAGGGCTAAGATACAATGAGCAGTTCTTC.

Many counts were recorded for this clonotype. The chain combines TRBV12-3 or TRBV12-4 with TRBJ2-5; TRBD1 matches 8 bases. The CDR3 extends over 16 amino acids. The V and J ends lost 6 bases and 5 bases, in that order; junction bases with no gene match: 14. The CDR3 DNA reads TGTGCCAGCAGCCCCGCGGACAGGGCGTTCCAGGAGACCCAGTACTTC. Amino acids: CASSPADRAFQETQYF.

The rearrangement links TRBV9 to TRBJ2-3, with TRBD1 identical over 8 bases. J was trimmed by 2 bases and V by 0 bases; bases with no gene match: 2. Looked up from germline, CDR1 is SGDLS and CDR2 is YYNGEE. This CDR3 is 15 amino acids long. CDR3: CASSVGTGPTDTQYF. As DNA, the CDR3 is TGTGCCAGCAGCGTAGGGACAGGGCCCACAGATACGCAGTATTTT.

This clonotype was recorded at least ten times. The chain links TRBV7-9 to TRBJ1-2; the D gene is possibly TRBD1 (5 bases). Per germline, CDR1 SEHNR and CDR2 FQNEAQ (reference sequence). This CDR3 region has 14 residues. The ends were cut back, 1 base at V and 8 bases at J, with 14 bases in the middle. CDR3: CASSLVKGPEGYTF. The CDR3 DNA reads as TGTGCCAGCAGCTTAGTTAAGGGGCCAGAGGGCTACACCTTC. Based on the CDR3 plus reference TRBV7-9 and TRBJ1-2, the full variable domain is DTGVSQNPRHKITKRGQNVTFRCDPISEHNRLYWYRQTLGQGPEFLTYFQNEAQLEKSRLLSDRFSAERPKGSFSTLEIQRTEQGDSAMYLCASSLVKGPEGYTFGSGTRLTVV.

In its sample, this clonotype was seen a few times. This chain uses TRBV6-2 or TRBV6-3 with TRBJ1-4; no definite D call. CDR1 is MNHEY and CDR2 is SVGEGT in the germline V gene. The V end lost 4 bases, the J end lost 8 bases, and 20 bases lay between the germline ends. This CDR3 is 16 amino acids long. The chain's CDR3 is CASSSPERLMGEKLFF. The CDR3 DNA reads TGTGCCAGCAGTTCCCCCGAGAGGCTTATGGGGGAAAAACTGTTTTTT.

The V gene is TRBV4-1, the J gene TRBJ2-7, with D hard to call. Germline V gives CDR1 MGHRA, CDR2 YSYEKL. There are 15 residues in the CDR3. The V and J ends lost 0 bases and 5 bases respectively, with 14 bases between them. The CDR3 DNA follows: TGCGCCAGCAGCCAAGAAGGGCAGGCGGTGGACGAGCAGTACTTC. Protein product: CASSQEGQAVDEQYF.

This chain joins TRBV30 and TRBJ2-4; D not certain. The CDR3 has 13 residues. V was cut by 7 bases and J by 2 bases, with 12 bases left in between. Germline values: CDR1 GTSNPN, CDR2 SVGIG (reference sequence). CDR3 region: CAFLGLSKNIQYF. CDR3 DNA sequence: TGTGCCTTTTTGGGGTTGTCCAAAAACATTCAGTACTTC. Full variable domain (remainder filled in from reference TRBV30 and TRBJ2-4): SQTIHQWPATLVQPVGSPLSLECTVEGTSNPNLYWYRQAAGRGLQLLFYSVGIGQISSEVPQNLSASRPQDRQFILSSKKLLLSDSGFYLCAFLGLSKNIQYFGAGTRLSVL.